The clone carrying this TCR beta chain was seen only a few times. The sample originates from a study of spatial heterogeneity in lung cancer. TCRdb recomputed calls from the 5' RACE reads with MiXCR, one row per CDR3 protein. The top ten clones hold less than 9% of a sample with roughly 100,000 distinct CDR3 sequences, approximately 8.9% of them seen once. Sample time point: sample taken at primary tumor resection. Sequencing covered unsorted whole RNA taken from tumor, nontumor lung or frozen PBMC. The source is a male donor with early-stage non-small cell lung cancer. Source: PBMCs, taken at surgery.

For the CDR3, the DNA is TGCGCCAGCAGCCGGACCCGGGGAGAGACCCAGTACTTC. It yields the protein CASSRTRGETQYF. The chain couples TRBV5-1 to TRBJ2-5; TRBD2 might be the D (5 bases). The CDR3 sequence is 13 residues long. Trimming removed 4 bases from V and 4 bases from J, with 11 bases in between. The germline gives CDR1 SGHRS, CDR2 YFSETQ.